This T cell receptor beta chain stems from a study of T cell responses to AZD1222 COVID-19 vaccine. Trimming took 4 bases from V and 1 from J; bases not matched to a gene: 3. Germline values: CDR1 WNHNN, CDR2 SYGVQD (reference sequence). The CDR3 consists of 14 residues. Only in-frame clones appear in the TCRdb table, and some are missing; sequencing was by immunoSEQ multiplex PCR. The sample shows about 89,000 clones, approximately 89% of them seen only once. This clone was seen once. The clonotype originates from an adult in good health. V gene TRBV10-1 combines with J gene TRBJ2-5, with 7 bases aligning to TRBD1. This material consisted of peripheral blood, taken on day 0 of MenACWY control vaccination. Here the CDR3 reads CASSGGQIQETQYF. CDR3 nucleotide sequence: TGCGCCAGCAGTGGGGGACAGATCCAAGAGACCCAGTACTTC.